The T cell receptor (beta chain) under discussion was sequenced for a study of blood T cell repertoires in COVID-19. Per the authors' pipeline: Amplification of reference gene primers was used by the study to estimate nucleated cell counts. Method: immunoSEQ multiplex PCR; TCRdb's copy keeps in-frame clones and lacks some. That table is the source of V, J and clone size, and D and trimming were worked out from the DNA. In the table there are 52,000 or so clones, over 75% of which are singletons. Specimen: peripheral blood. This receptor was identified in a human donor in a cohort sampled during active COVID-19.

CDR3 loop: CASSLLGQGSIQYF. CDR3 DNA sequence: TGTGCCAGCAGTTTATTAGGGCAGGGTAGCATTCAGTACTTC. This chain links TRBV28 with TRBJ2-4, with D perhaps matching TRBD1 (5 bases). CDR1 MDHEN and CDR2 SYDVKM come from the germline V gene. V gave up 1 base and J gave up 9 bases, with 13 bases separating them. The CDR3 extends over 14 amino acids.